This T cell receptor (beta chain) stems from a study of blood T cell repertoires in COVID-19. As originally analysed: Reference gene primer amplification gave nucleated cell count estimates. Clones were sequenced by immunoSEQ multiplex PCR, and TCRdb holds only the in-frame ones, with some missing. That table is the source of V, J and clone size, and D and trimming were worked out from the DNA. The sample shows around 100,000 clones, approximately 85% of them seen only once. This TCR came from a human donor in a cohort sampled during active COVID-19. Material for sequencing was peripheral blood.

In nucleotides, the CDR3 is TGTGCCAGCAGTGAAGAGTGGGGCTCGGCTTTCTTT. Translated, it gives CASSEEWGSAFF. The chain couples TRBV25-1 to TRBJ1-1, with a possible D match to TRBD1 (5 bases). Trimming stripped 2 bases from V and 11 bases from J, with 12 bases between. Germline CDR1 and CDR2: MGHDK and SYGVNS. This CDR3 region has 12 residues.